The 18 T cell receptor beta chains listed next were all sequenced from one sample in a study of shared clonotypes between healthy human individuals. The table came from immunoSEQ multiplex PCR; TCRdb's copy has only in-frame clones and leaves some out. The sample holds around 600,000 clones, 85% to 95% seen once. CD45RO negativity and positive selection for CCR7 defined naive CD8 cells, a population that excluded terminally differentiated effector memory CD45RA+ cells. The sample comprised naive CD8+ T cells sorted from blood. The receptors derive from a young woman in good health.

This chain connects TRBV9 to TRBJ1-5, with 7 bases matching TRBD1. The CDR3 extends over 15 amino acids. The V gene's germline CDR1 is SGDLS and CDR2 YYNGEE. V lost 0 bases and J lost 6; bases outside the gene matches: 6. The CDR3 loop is CASSVGGGAAQPQHF. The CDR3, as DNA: TGTGCCAGCAGCGTAGGAGGGGGCGCCGCTCAGCCCCAGCATTTT.

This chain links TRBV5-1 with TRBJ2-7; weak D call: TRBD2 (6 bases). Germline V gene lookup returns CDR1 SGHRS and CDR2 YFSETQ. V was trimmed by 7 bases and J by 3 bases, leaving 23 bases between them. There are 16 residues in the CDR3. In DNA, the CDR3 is TGCGCCAGCGCCCAAACCTGGACTACCTTAGACTACGAGCAGTACTTC. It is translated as CASAQTWTTLDYEQYF.

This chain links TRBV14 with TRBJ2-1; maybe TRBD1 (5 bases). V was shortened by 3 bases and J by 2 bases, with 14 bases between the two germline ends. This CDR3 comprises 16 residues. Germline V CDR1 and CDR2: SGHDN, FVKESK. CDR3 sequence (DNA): TGTGCCAGCAGCCACGCTGTACCGACAGCCTACAATGAGCAGTTCTTC. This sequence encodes CASSHAVPTAYNEQFF.

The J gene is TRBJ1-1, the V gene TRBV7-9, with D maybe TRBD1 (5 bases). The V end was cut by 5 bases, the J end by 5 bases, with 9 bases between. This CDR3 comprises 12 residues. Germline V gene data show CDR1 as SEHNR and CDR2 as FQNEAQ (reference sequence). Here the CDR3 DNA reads TGTGCCAGCAGCCAAGACAGAACTGAAGCTTTCTTT. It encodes CASSQDRTEAFF. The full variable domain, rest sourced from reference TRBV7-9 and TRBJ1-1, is DTGVSQNPRHKITKRGQNVTFRCDPISEHNRLYWYRQTLGQGPEFLTYFQNEAQLEKSRLLSDRFSAERPKGSFSTLEIQRTEQGDSAMYLCASSQDRTEAFFGQGTRLTVV.

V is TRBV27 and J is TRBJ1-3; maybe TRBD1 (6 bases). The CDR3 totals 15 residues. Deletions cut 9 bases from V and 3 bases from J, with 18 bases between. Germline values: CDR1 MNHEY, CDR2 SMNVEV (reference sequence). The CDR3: CASSQGYPGGNTIYF. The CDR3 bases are TGTGCCAGTTCTCAGGGGTACCCGGGTGGAAACACCATATATTTT.

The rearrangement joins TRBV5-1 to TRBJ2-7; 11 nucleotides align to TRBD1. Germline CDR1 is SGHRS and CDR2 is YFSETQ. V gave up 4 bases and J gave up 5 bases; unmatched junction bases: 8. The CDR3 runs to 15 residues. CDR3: CASSGRDRGFHEQYF. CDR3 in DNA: TGCGCCAGCAGCGGGAGGGACAGGGGGTTCCACGAGCAGTACTTC.

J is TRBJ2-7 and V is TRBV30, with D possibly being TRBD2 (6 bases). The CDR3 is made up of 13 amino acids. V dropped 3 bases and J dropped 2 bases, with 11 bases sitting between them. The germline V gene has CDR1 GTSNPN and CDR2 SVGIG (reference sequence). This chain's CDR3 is CAWSVSGTYEQYF. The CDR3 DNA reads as TGTGCCTGGAGCGTTAGCGGTACCTACGAGCAGTACTTC.

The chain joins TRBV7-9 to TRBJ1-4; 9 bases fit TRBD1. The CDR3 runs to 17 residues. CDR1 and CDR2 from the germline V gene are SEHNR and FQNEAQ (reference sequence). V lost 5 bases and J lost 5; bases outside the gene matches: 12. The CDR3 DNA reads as TGTGCCAGCAGCGAAAACTATAGGGACAGGGCGAATGAAAAACTGTTTTTT. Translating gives CASSENYRDRANEKLFF.

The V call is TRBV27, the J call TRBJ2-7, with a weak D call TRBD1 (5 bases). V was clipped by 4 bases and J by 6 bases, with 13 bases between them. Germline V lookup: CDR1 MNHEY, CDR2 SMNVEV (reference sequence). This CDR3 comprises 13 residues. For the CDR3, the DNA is TGTGCCAGCAGTTCGGGCAGGGTGTCCGAGCAGTACTTC. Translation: CASSSGRVSEQYF.

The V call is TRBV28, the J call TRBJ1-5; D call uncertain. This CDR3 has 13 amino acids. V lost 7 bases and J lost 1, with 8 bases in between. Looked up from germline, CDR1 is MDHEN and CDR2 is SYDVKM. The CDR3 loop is CASNLDSNQPQHF. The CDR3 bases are TGTGCCAGCAACCTGGACAGCAATCAGCCCCAGCATTTT.

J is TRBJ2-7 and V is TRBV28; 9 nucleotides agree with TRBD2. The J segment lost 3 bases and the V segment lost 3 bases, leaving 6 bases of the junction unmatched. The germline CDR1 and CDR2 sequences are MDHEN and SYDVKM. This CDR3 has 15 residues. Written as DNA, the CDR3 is TGTGCCAGCAGTTTTGGGCTAGCGGGGAGCTACGAGCAGTACTTC. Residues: CASSFGLAGSYEQYF.

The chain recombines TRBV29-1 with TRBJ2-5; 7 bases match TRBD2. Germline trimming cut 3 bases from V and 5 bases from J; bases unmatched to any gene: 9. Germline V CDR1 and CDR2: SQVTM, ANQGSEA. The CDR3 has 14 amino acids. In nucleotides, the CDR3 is TGCAGCGTTGATGCGGGAGACAGAGCGGAGACCCAGTACTTC. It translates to CSVDAGDRAETQYF.

The CDR3 here is CASSFPDSPYGYTF. The CDR3 nucleotides are TGTGCCAGCAGCTTCCCGGACAGCCCCTATGGCTACACCTTC. The chain combines TRBV11-2 with TRBJ1-2, with a tentative D call TRBD1 (6 bases). Germline V gene sequence: CDR1 SGHAT, CDR2 FQNNGV. The CDR3 runs 14 residues. Trimming pared 3 bases from V and 4 bases from J, leaving 12 bases between.

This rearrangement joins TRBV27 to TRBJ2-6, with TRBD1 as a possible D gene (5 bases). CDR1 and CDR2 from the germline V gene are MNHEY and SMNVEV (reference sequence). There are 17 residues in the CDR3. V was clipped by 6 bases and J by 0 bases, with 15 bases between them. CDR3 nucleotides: TGTGCCAGCAGAATGACAGCCCGTAGCTCTGGGGCCAACGTCCTGACTTTC. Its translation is CASRMTARSSGANVLTF.

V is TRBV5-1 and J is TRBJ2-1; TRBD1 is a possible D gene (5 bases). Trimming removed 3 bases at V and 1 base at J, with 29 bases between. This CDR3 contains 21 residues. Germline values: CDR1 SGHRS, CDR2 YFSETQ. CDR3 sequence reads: CASSSFEVIRTPAGSYNEQFF. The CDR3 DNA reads TGCGCCAGCAGCTCCTTCGAGGTTATCAGAACACCGGCAGGGTCCTACAATGAGCAGTTCTTC.

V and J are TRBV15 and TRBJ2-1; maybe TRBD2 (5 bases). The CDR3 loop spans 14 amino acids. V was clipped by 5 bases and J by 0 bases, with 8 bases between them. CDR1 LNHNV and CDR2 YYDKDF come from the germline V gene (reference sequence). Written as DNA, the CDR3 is TGTGCCACCAGCGGCGGGTCCTCCTACAATGAGCAGTTCTTC. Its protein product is CATSGGSSYNEQFF.

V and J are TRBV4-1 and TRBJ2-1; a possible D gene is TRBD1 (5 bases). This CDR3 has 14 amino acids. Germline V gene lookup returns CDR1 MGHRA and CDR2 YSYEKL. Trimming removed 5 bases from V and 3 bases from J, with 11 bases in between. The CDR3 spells CASSRKDNYNEQFF. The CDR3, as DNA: TGCGCCAGCAGCAGAAAGGACAACTACAATGAGCAGTTCTTC.

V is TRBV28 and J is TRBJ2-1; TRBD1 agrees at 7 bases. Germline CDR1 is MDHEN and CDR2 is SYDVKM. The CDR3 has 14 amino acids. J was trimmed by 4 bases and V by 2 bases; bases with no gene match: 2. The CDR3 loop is CASSLRDSYNEQFF. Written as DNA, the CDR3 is TGTGCCAGCAGTTTAAGGGACAGTTACAATGAGCAGTTCTTC. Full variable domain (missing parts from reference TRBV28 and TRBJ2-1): DVKVTQSSRYLVKRTGEKVFLECVQDMDHENMFWYRQDPGLGLRLIYFSYDVKMKEKGDIPEGYSVSREKKERFSLILESASTNQTSMYLCASSLRDSYNEQFFGPGTRLTVL.